This is a list of T cell receptor beta chains from one sample in a study of shared clonotypes between healthy human individuals. TCRdb's table, derived via immunoSEQ multiplex PCR, lists solely in-frame clones and lacks some. The sample has some 580,000 clones; about 96% are singletons. The sequenced sample consisted of naive CD4+ T cells sorted from blood. The receptors here all came from a woman aged 25 to 39 in good health. The CDR3 runs from the conserved cysteine through the conserved F or W. Each record gives: D gene, clone size, V gene, J gene, CDR3 DNA, CDR3 protein. D genes are given only for firm matches. Some rows mark clone size as missing; the rest say once, few, many or name a class of expanded clone.

-	-	TRBV7-9	TRBJ2-3	TGTGCCAGCAGCTTAGTAGTGACAGATACGCAGTATTTT	CASSLVVTDTQYF
-	-	TRBV7-6	TRBJ2-3	TGTGCCAGCAGCTTAGGGCCCGGGAGCACAGATACGCAGTATTTT	CASSLGPGSTDTQYF
-	-	TRBV6-5	TRBJ2-4	TGTGCCAGCGGACCAGGGGGGTACATTCAGTACTTC	CASGPGGYIQYF
TRBD2	-	TRBV7-8	TRBJ2-2	TGTGCCAGCAGCTTAGGCGGGAGAGGGACCGGGGAGCTGTTTTTT	CASSLGGRGTGELFF
TRBD1	-	TRBV2	TRBJ1-1	TGTGCCAGCAGCCCCCGACAGGGTAACACTGAAGCTTTCTTT	CASSPRQGNTEAFF
-	-	TRBV11-2	TRBJ1-4	TGTGCCAGCAGCTTAGATCCCCTTGGTGGGTGGGAAAAACTGTTTTTT	CASSLDPLGGWEKLFF
-	-	TRBV2	TRBJ2-7	TGTGCCAGCAGGAACACGGGGTCCAACTACGAGCAGTACTTC	CASRNTGSNYEQYF
-	-	TRBV6-6	TRBJ1-3	TGTGCCAGCAGTGCTATCGGAAGCGGAGACACCATATATTTT	CASSAIGSGDTIYF
TRBD2	-	TRBV19	TRBJ2-1	TGTGCCAGTAGTGGCCTAGCGGGAGTGTCGCTCAATGAGCAGTTCTTC	CASSGLAGVSLNEQFF
TRBD1	-	TRBV18	TRBJ1-4	TGTGCCAGCTCACCGGCGTGGACAGGGAGCGAAAAACTGTTTTTT	CASSPAWTGSEKLFF
-	-	TRBV19	TRBJ1-1	TGTGCCAGTAGTAAAGCGGGGGGTGAAGGGCTGAACACTGAAGCTTTCTTT	CASSKAGGEGLNTEAFF
TRBD1	-	TRBV4-2	TRBJ2-7	TGTGCCAGCAGCCGTACCGGGACAGGCTCCTACGAGCAGTACTTC	CASSRTGTGSYEQYF
-	-	TRBV19	TRBJ1-4	TGTGCCAGTAGCAACCAAGGACTGGATGAAAAACTGTTTTTT	CASSNQGLDEKLFF
TRBD1	-	TRBV11-2	TRBJ2-7	TGTGCCAGCAGCTTAGTAGGGACAGGATCTTACGAGCAGTACTTC	CASSLVGTGSYEQYF
-	-	TRBV28	TRBJ2-7	TGTGCCGGTGCACGGGACGGCTTCTACGAGCAGTACTTC	CAGARDGFYEQYF
TRBD1	-	TRBV29-1	TRBJ1-2	TGCAGCGTTGAACTCTTCGGACAGGGCCTATATGGCTACACCTTC	CSVELFGQGLYGYTF
TRBD2	-	TRBV28	TRBJ2-1	TGTGCCAGCAGTTTGGTACCTAGCGGGGTCATATCCTACAATGAGCAGTTCTTC	CASSLVPSGVISYNEQFF
-	-	TRBV6-6	TRBJ1-2	TGTGCCAGCAGTTACCGCAGGGGCAAGGACTATGGCTACACCTTC	CASSYRRGKDYGYTF
TRBD2	-	TRBV25-1	TRBJ2-1	TGTGCCAGCAGTGAATTAGGGGCGGGAGAGGGGTACAATGAGCAGTTCTTC	CASSELGAGEGYNEQFF
-	-	TRBV4-1	TRBJ2-1	TGCGCCAGCAGCCAAGGAGTACGCCCAACCAAGAACGGTGAGCAGTTCTTC	CASSQGVRPTKNGEQFF
-	-	TRBV4-2	TRBJ1-5	TGTGCCAGCAGCCAAGGGCAGAATATTATTTATAGCAATCAGCCCCAGCATTTT	CASSQGQNIIYSNQPQHF
-	few	TRBV5-4	TRBJ2-5	TGTGCCAGCAGCCGCGAGGACCAAGAGACCCAGTACTTC	CASSREDQETQYF
-	-	TRBV9	TRBJ1-1	TGTGCCAGCAGCGTAGTCGGGGCCTCCCCTCGGAACACTGAAGCTTTCTTT	CASSVVGASPRNTEAFF
-	-	TRBV28	TRBJ2-2	TGTGCCAGCAGTTTATTACGTTGGGTCAAGACCGGGGAGCTGTTTTTT	CASSLLRWVKTGELFF
TRBD1	-	TRBV6-5	TRBJ2-1	TGTGCCAGCAGTCGGGACAGGGGGCCCTACAATGAGCAGTTCTTC	CASSRDRGPYNEQFF
-	-	TRBV6-1	TRBJ2-1	TGTGCCAGCAGTGATTTAGGTGAGCAGTTCTTC	CASSDLGEQFF
TRBD2	-	TRBV30	TRBJ2-7	TGTGCCTGGAGTGTACTAGCGGGGCCCTACGAGCAGTACTTC	CAWSVLAGPYEQYF
-	-	TRBV28	TRBJ2-7	TGTGCCGCCCTGGGGCAGGAGACCTACGAGCAGTACTTC	CAALGQETYEQYF
-	-	TRBV5-1	TRBJ2-3	TGCGCCAGCAGCTTGGGACAGGCCCCGGATACGCAGTATTTT	CASSLGQAPDTQYF
TRBD2	-	TRBV10-3	TRBJ2-1	TGTGCCATAGCGCGGGACCCAGCTAGCGGGAGACTGAATGAGCAGTTCTTC	CAIARDPASGRLNEQFF
TRBD1	-	TRBV27	TRBJ2-7	TGTGCCAGCAGTTTACTAGGACAGGAGACCTACGAGCAGTACTTC	CASSLLGQETYEQYF